Following are 20 T cell receptor beta chains from one sample sequenced in a study of T-cell memory formation after mild COVID-19. In TCRdb, the 5' RACE reads were re-called with MiXCR into one record per CDR3 protein. The repertoire includes fewer than 400,000 distinct CDR3 sequences, 10% to 15% of them detected once, and over 20% sits in the top ten. Sequenced material: PBMCs or a T cell subset sorted from them (not recorded which). These receptors were taken from a man between 18 and 35 years old who had mild COVID-19 (a few samples of this study predate the infection). Cell type and time point are not known.

This clonotype has just a few counts. The J gene is TRBJ2-2, the V gene TRBV2; D might be TRBD2 (6 bases). The CDR3 spans 15 residues. CDR1 and CDR2 from the germline V gene are SNHLY and FYNNEI. The V end was cut by 3 bases, the J end by 7 bases, with 15 bases between. The CDR3 nucleotides read TGTGCCAGCAGTGAGGGAGGACTGTGGGGCGGGGAGCTGTTTTTT. As protein: CASSEGGLWGGELFF.

This clonotype has a handful of counts. The CDR3 DNA sequence: TGCGCCAGCAGCCAAAGGACAGGCCATCAGCCCCAGCATTTT. It encodes CASSQRTGHQPQHF. The rearrangement uses TRBV4-3 and TRBJ1-5, with 7 bases identical to TRBD1. With 2 bases clipped from V and 5 bases from J, the junction kept 3 bases outside the gene matches. The CDR3 runs 14 residues. Germline CDR1 is LGHNA and CDR2 is YSLEER.

This chain links TRBV3-1 with TRBJ1-6; D gene unclear. CDR1 and CDR2 (germline): LGHDT, YNNKEL (reference sequence). The CDR3 is 15 residues long. Trimming removed 3 bases at V and 9 bases at J, with 15 bases between. CDR3 bases: TGTGCCAGCAGCCAGATGCGACCGCCAATTTCACCCCTCCACTTT. It is translated as CASSQMRPPISPLHF.

The chain employs TRBV5-6 and TRBJ2-5, with 9 bases matching TRBD2. CDR3 length: 15 amino acids. The V gene's germline CDR1 is SGHDT and CDR2 YYEEEE. With V trimmed by 4 bases and J by 1 base, 5 bases remained unmatched. As DNA, the CDR3 is TGTGCCAGCAGCCCCCTGGGACTAGCCCAAGAGACCCAGTACTTC. Protein sequence: CASSPLGLAQETQYF.

This chain connects TRBV24-1 to TRBJ2-3, with no clear D. Germline V gene sequence: CDR1 KGHDR, CDR2 SFDVKD. This CDR3 spans 16 amino acids. Deletions cut 4 bases from V and 0 bases from J, with 13 bases between. The CDR3 DNA sequence: TGTGCCACCAGTGACGCAGTAAATCCTAGCACAGATACGCAGTATTTT. Translating gives CATSDAVNPSTDTQYF.

The genes are TRBV4-3 and TRBJ2-3, with D possibly being TRBD2 (6 bases). CDR1 is LGHNA, CDR2 YSLEER, per germline. The CDR3 spans 18 residues. Between the trimmed V and J ends, which lost 4 bases and 5 bases, there was a span of 25 bases. The CDR3 sequence: CASSPLSGLGAQGDTQYF. The CDR3 coding sequence is TGCGCCAGCAGCCCCCTTAGCGGCTTAGGGGCGCAGGGAGATACGCAGTATTTT.

The chain recombines TRBV18 with TRBJ1-3, with a weak D call TRBD1 (5 bases). Trimming removed 1 base at V and 8 bases at J, with 12 bases between. CDR1 and CDR2 (germline): KGHSH, LQKENI. The CDR3 is 14 residues long. The CDR3 spells CASSPQQEGDTIYF. In nucleotides, the CDR3 is TGTGCCAGCTCACCACAACAGGAGGGAGACACCATATATTTT.

This chain connects TRBV24-1 to TRBJ1-1, with D possibly being TRBD1 (6 bases). The CDR3 has 16 amino acids. Germline V lookup: CDR1 KGHDR, CDR2 SFDVKD. V lost 5 bases and J 6 bases, leaving 21 bases between the germline ends. CDR3 sequence reads: CATSANRGATDAEAFF. DNA of the CDR3: TGTGCCACCAGTGCGAATAGGGGGGCGACGGACGCTGAAGCTTTCTTT.

In regard to this clonotype: The germline gene is not matched at one end of the junction; a read error may be the cause. In DNA form, the CDR3 reads TGTGCCAGCAGCTTACCCGGATCTTCAGCCCTCCACTTT. Its protein product is CASSLPGSSALHF. This chain connects TRBV11-2 to TRBJ1-6; D not resolved. From germline, CDR1 is SGHAT and CDR2 FQNNGV. This CDR3 has 13 amino acids.

The chain is built from TRBV6-6 and TRBJ2-7; D remains unclear. Germline V gives CDR1 MNHNY, CDR2 SVGAGI (reference sequence). V lost 6 bases, J lost 0 bases, and 9 bases lay in between. The CDR3 extends over 13 amino acids. The chain's CDR3 is CASSPDLSYEQYV. The CDR3 DNA reads TGTGCCAGCAGCCCGGACCTCTCCTACGAGCAGTACGTC.

This chain uses TRBV29-1 with TRBJ2-7; maybe TRBD1 (6 bases). In germline, CDR1 is SQVTM, CDR2 ANQGSEA. The CDR3 extends over 14 amino acids. V lost 4 bases to trimming and J lost 3 bases, with 16 bases between them. As DNA, the CDR3 is TGCAGCGTTGGTGCGAGACAGGCCGACTACGAGCAGTACTTC. Its protein product is CSVGARQADYEQYF.

The chain has TRBV4-3 and TRBJ2-3; the match to TRBD1 covers 9 bases. The J segment lost 6 bases and the V segment lost 1 base, leaving 5 bases of the junction unmatched. Per germline, CDR1 LGHNA and CDR2 YSLEER. CDR3 length equals 15 residues. The CDR3 spells CASSQGDRGFDTQYF. Written as DNA, the CDR3 is TGCGCCAGCAGCCAAGGCGACAGGGGGTTTGATACGCAGTATTTT.

This clonotype was picked up a small number of times. The CDR3 DNA follows: TGTGCCAGCAGCATGGGACAGGGGTACTACAATGAGCAGTTCTTC. It yields the protein CASSMGQGYYNEQFF. This rearrangement joins TRBV7-9 to TRBJ2-1, with 10 bases fitting TRBD1. The CDR3 length is 15 residues. The V segment lost 5 bases and the J segment 3 bases; nucleotides outside the gene matches: 4. Germline values: CDR1 SEHNR, CDR2 FQNEAQ (reference sequence).

The gene calls are TRBV4-3 and TRBJ2-2; weak D call: TRBD1 (5 bases). There are 16 residues in the CDR3. CDR1 and CDR2 from the germline V gene are LGHNA and YSLEER. Trimming removed 0 bases from V and 3 bases from J, with 11 bases in between. CDR3 in amino acids: CASSQDTGRDTGELFF. In DNA, the CDR3 is TGCGCCAGCAGCCAAGATACAGGAAGGGACACCGGGGAGCTGTTTTTT.

The gene calls are TRBV4-3 and TRBJ2-1; D ambiguous. This CDR3 contains 18 residues. From germline, CDR1 is LGHNA and CDR2 YSLEER. The germline V and J ends were trimmed by 1 base and 4 bases, with 20 bases remaining between them. The CDR3 DNA is TGCGCCAGCAGCCAAGCGTCTGTGGGTCAACCAATATACAATGAGCAGTTCTTC. Its translation: CASSQASVGQPIYNEQFF.

This clonotype turned up a few times. The CDR3, as DNA: TGTGCCAGCAGTTACGCTTGGAAATCCTACGAGCAGTACTTC. This codes for CASSYAWKSYEQYF. The chain combines TRBV6-5 with TRBJ2-7, with D hard to call. Germline V lookup: CDR1 MNHEY, CDR2 SVGAGI. CDR3 size: 14 residues. Deletions cut 2 bases from V and 1 base from J, with 9 bases between.

This clonotype was found a few times. V and J are TRBV7-2 and TRBJ1-1; TRBD1 is a possible D gene (6 bases). There are 14 residues in the CDR3. V was pared by 6 bases and J by 5 bases, with 16 bases between. Germline V gene data show CDR1 as SGHTA and CDR2 as FQGNSA. DNA for the CDR3: TGTGCCAGCAGTCGAGGACAGTCCCGGACTGAAGCTTTCTTT. Translation: CASSRGQSRTEAFF.

The chain has TRBV2 and TRBJ2-7, with D possibly being TRBD1 (5 bases). From germline, CDR1 is SNHLY and CDR2 FYNNEI. The V end was cut by 9 bases, the J end by 7 bases, with 16 bases between. This CDR3 is built from 12 residues. The CDR3 DNA sequence: TGTGCCAGTTCATATCAAGCAGGGGAGCAGTACGTC. Its protein product is CASSYQAGEQYV.

The chain carries TRBV28 and TRBJ2-7, with 8 bases lining up with TRBD1. Germline values: CDR1 MDHEN, CDR2 SYDVKM. V was pared by 5 bases and J by 3 bases, with 6 bases of the junction left unmatched. The CDR3 loop spans 14 amino acids. DNA for the CDR3: TGTGCCAGCAGTCCGGGACAGGAGCTCTACGAGCAGTACTTC. This gives the protein CASSPGQELYEQYF.

The gene calls are TRBV5-5 and TRBJ1-5; TRBD1 matches at 8 bases. Germline-derived CDR1 and CDR2 are SGHKS and YYEKEE (reference sequence). The length of the CDR3 is 17 residues. The V segment lost 4 bases and the J segment 4 bases; nucleotides outside the gene matches: 13. The CDR3 spells CASSPRGGTGANQPQHF. CDR3 nucleotides: TGTGCCAGCAGCCCTAGGGGCGGGACAGGAGCAAATCAGCCCCAGCATTTT. The entire variable domain, with the rest obtained from reference TRBV5-5 and TRBJ1-5, is as follows: DAGVTQSPTHLIKTRGQQVTLRCSPISGHKSVSWYQQVLGQGPQFIFQYYEKEERGRGNFPDRFSARQFPNYSSELNVNALLLGDSALYLCASSPRGGTGANQPQHFGDGTRLSIL.